This TCR beta chain was captured by sequencing in a study of T cells in Graves' hyperthyroidism and ophthalmopathy. Study-wide findings and caveats: Model output signaled ophthalmopathy a median approximately 6 months ahead of onset.

At least ten counts were recorded for this clonotype. Its antigen remains unknown. Fresh 10 ml peripheral blood yielded PBMCs. The investigators amplified TCR beta CDR3 regions from RNA transcripts. HTBI primers were the set used in a first-round RT-PCR of the TCR CDR3. TCRdb used MiXCR to reprocess the multiplex PCR reads, holding one entry per CDR3 protein. The sample lists 700,000 to 850,000 distinct CDR3 sequences, about a third occurring once. Germline CDR1 MGHDK, CDR2 SYGVNS. V lost 5 bases, J lost 6 bases, and 17 bases lay in between. This CDR3 has 14 amino acids. This chain joins TRBV25-1 and TRBJ2-7; D is possibly TRBD1 (5 bases). Input material: blood. This TCR derives from a woman in her thirties or forties with Graves' hyperthyroidism. CDR3 nucleotide sequence: TGTGCCAGCAGTAGTGTCAGGGAACTCTCCGAGCAGTACTTC. Residues: CASSSVRELSEQYF.